A single sample is the source of the 16 T cell receptor beta chains below, sequenced in a study of blood T cell repertoires in COVID-19 (dated by TCRdb to the early 2020s). The library came from the immunoSEQ multiplex PCR assay. This is the immuneACCESS table as TCRdb keeps it, with only in-frame sequences that have V and J called. A part of the clones is gone; compared with another copy, unresolved V genes explain less than half, and the rest is unexplained. The sample table lists about 270,000 clones, approximately 89% of them with a count of one. Approximately 2.7% of the sample is held by the ten biggest clonotypes. The sequenced sample consisted of PBMCs or T cells enriched from blood (not recorded which). The receptors come from a middle-aged man who had been exposed to COVID-19.

V usage is TRBV4-1 and J usage is TRBJ2-2, with D possibly TRBD1 on 5 matching bases. CDR1 and CDR2 (germline): MGHRA, YSYEKL. The CDR3 is 14 amino acids. V dropped 0 bases and J dropped 3 bases, with 5 bases sitting between them. The CDR3 DNA is TGCGCCAGCAGCCAAGACAGGGACACCGGGGAGCTGTTTTTT. It is translated as CASSQDRDTGELFF.

This clone came up a few times. The rearrangement links TRBV28 to TRBJ1-2; 8 bases match TRBD1. Germline CDR1 and CDR2: MDHEN and SYDVKM. The junction had 6 bases not matched to a gene; V was cut back by 10 bases and J by 2 bases. The CDR3 is 13 residues long. This CDR3 reads CAIRRGPNYGYTF. DNA for the CDR3: TGTGCCATCCGCAGGGGGCCGAACTATGGCTACACCTTC.

The CDR3 DNA reads as TGTGCCAGCAGCTTGATAACCGGGACTAGCGGTCCCGATACGCAGTATTTT. Translating it yields CASSLITGTSGPDTQYF. The genes are TRBV11-2 and TRBJ2-3; 11 nucleotides agree with TRBD2. The junction had 11 bases not matched to a gene; V was cut back by 3 bases and J by 6 bases. CDR1 and CDR2 from the germline V gene are SGHAT and FQNNGV. This CDR3 comprises 17 residues. Using reference TRBV11-2 and TRBJ2-3 for the parts outside the CDR3, the full variable domain is EAGVAQSPRYKIIEKRQSVAFWCNPISGHATLYWYQQILGQGPKLLIQFQNNGVVDDSQLPKDRFSAERLKGVDSTLKIQPAKLEDSAVYLCASSLITGTSGPDTQYFGPGTRLTVL.

J is TRBJ2-7 and V is TRBV19; 9 positions agree with TRBD1. The trim removed 5 bases at V and 2 bases at J, leaving 4 bases unmatched. Germline lookup yields CDR1 LNHDA and CDR2 SQIVND (reference sequence). The CDR3 is 14 residues long. The CDR3, as DNA: TGTGCCAGTAGTCCGGGACAGGGAGCCTACGAGCAGTACTTC. Protein product: CASSPGQGAYEQYF.

The chain recombines TRBV20-1 with TRBJ1-6, with a possible D match to TRBD1 (5 bases). Germline-derived CDR1 and CDR2 are DFQATT and SNEGSKA (reference sequence). Deletions cut 1 base from V and 15 bases from J, with 7 bases between. The CDR3 contains 10 residues. The CDR3 reads CSARGQNLHF. The CDR3, as DNA: TGCAGTGCTAGAGGACAGAACCTCCACTTT.

V is TRBV18 and J is TRBJ1-4, with 7 bases fitting TRBD1. The germline V gene has CDR1 KGHSH and CDR2 LQKENI. The V segment lost 6 bases and the J segment 0 bases; nucleotides outside the gene matches: 7. There are 16 residues in the CDR3. Written as DNA, the CDR3 is TGTGCCAGCTCGCAGGGACAGACCGCAACTAATGAAAAACTGTTTTTT. Translation: CASSQGQTATNEKLFF.

This clone was observed a single time. The rearrangement uses TRBV28 and TRBJ1-5; D is unresolved. V lost 7 bases and J lost 11, with 12 bases in between. The CDR3 totals 11 residues. CDR1 and CDR2 (germline): MDHEN, SYDVKM. CDR3 DNA sequence: TGTGCCAGCACCACCCCCTCAGCCCAGCATTTT. As protein: CASTTPSAQHF.

The chain combines TRBV3-1 (or the pseudogene TRBV3-2) with TRBJ1-6, with no clear D. CDR3 length: 14 amino acids. The germline V gene encodes CDR1 LGHDT and CDR2 YNNKEL (reference sequence). Trimming stripped 3 bases from V and 7 bases from J, with 10 bases between. The CDR3: CASSQAFYNSPLHF. The CDR3 DNA sequence: TGTGCCAGCAGCCAGGCTTTTTACAATTCACCCCTCCACTTT.

This sequence joins TRBV28 and TRBJ1-5; weak D call: TRBD1 (5 bases). The CDR3 loop spans 16 amino acids. Deletions cut 7 bases from V and 5 bases from J, with 21 bases between. The germline V gene encodes CDR1 MDHEN and CDR2 SYDVKM. The CDR3 reads CASTPFGIRGDQPQHF. In nucleotides, the CDR3 is TGTGCCAGCACCCCCTTCGGTATAAGGGGTGATCAGCCCCAGCATTTT.

The V gene is TRBV28, the J gene TRBJ2-7, with D possibly TRBD1 on 5 matching bases. Germline V gene data show CDR1 as MDHEN and CDR2 as SYDVKM. The CDR3 extends over 15 amino acids. Trimming took 1 base from V and 3 from J, leaving 13 bases between them. As DNA, the CDR3 is TGTGCCAGCAGTTTATCAGGGATTGGCCTCTACGAGCAGTACTTC. The encoded protein is CASSLSGIGLYEQYF. Drawing the rest from reference TRBV28 and TRBJ2-7, the complete variable domain is DVKVTQSSRYLVKRTGEKVFLECVQDMDHENMFWYRQDPGLGLRLIYFSYDVKMKEKGDIPEGYSVSREKKERFSLILESASTNQTSMYLCASSLSGIGLYEQYFGPGTRLTVT.

The genes are TRBV2 and TRBJ1-4; 7 nucleotides line up with TRBD1. Germline V lookup: CDR1 SNHLY, CDR2 FYNNEI. The CDR3 spans 14 residues. Trimming took 8 bases from V and 8 from J; bases not matched to a gene: 11. The CDR3 sequence is CASADGQDDEKLFF. DNA for the CDR3: TGTGCCAGCGCGGACGGACAGGACGACGAAAAACTGTTTTTT. Full variable domain (rest looked up from reference TRBV2 and TRBJ1-4): EPEVTQTPSHQVTQMGQEVILRCVPISNHLYFYWYRQILGQKVEFLVSFYNNEISEKSEIFDDQFSVERPDGSNFTLKIRSTKLEDSAMYFCASADGQDDEKLFFGSGTQLSVL.

This clone was seen once. This chain links TRBV28 with TRBJ1-2; 8 nucleotides agree with TRBD1. The CDR3 loop spans 16 amino acids. Looked up from germline, CDR1 is MDHEN and CDR2 is SYDVKM. Trimming cost V 2 bases and J 8 bases; bases outside gene matches: 13. CDR3 sequence reads: CASSLMFGQGAGGYTF. Here the CDR3 DNA reads TGTGCCAGCAGTTTAATGTTCGGGCAGGGGGCAGGGGGCTACACCTTC.

V gene TRBV15 combines with J gene TRBJ2-5, with TRBD1 as a possible D gene (5 bases). CDR1 is LNHNV, CDR2 YYDKDF, per germline (reference sequence). Between the trimmed V and J ends, which lost 3 bases and 1 base, there was a span of 15 bases. The CDR3 consists of 16 residues. In DNA form, the CDR3 reads TGTGCCACCAGCAGTACCCCCCGACAGATCCAAGAGACCCAGTACTTC. It specifies CATSSTPRQIQETQYF.

This clone was seen only once. The chain carries TRBV30 and TRBJ2-7; TRBD1 is a possible D gene (6 bases). This CDR3 comprises 14 residues. V lost 1 base, J lost 2 bases, and 12 bases lay in between. Germline CDR1 GTSNPN, CDR2 SVGIG (reference sequence). CDR3 DNA sequence: TGTGCCTGGAGTGGGGCAGGGGCGGCCTACGAGCAGTACTTC. Its protein is CAWSGAGAAYEQYF.

J is TRBJ2-1 and V is TRBV10-3; TRBD2 matches at 11 bases. In germline, CDR1 is ENHRY, CDR2 SYGVKD. This CDR3 has 17 residues. Trimming cost V 2 bases and J 2 bases; bases outside gene matches: 5. CDR3 sequence (DNA): TGTGCCATCAGTGAGCGAGGACTAGCGGGCCCCTACAATGAGCAGTTCTTC. This encodes CAISERGLAGPYNEQFF.

V gene TRBV28 combines with J gene TRBJ2-5; 7 positions agree with TRBD1. The CDR3 length is 15 residues. The J segment lost 1 base and the V segment lost 1 base, leaving 3 bases of the junction unmatched. Germline CDR1 and CDR2: MDHEN and SYDVKM. CDR3 sequence: CASSLSRDSQETQYF. Here the CDR3 DNA reads TGTGCCAGCAGTTTATCCCGGGACAGCCAAGAGACCCAGTACTTC.